The source of this TCR beta chain is a study of human T cells and chemical hapten exposure. CDR1 and CDR2 (germline): SGHVT, SQSDAQ. Trimming took 5 bases from V and 2 from J; bases not matched to a gene: 9. The CDR3 sequence is 16 residues long. The time point is: patch test 2, 6 weeks after DPC sensitization. Treatment given: therapeutic diphenylcyclopropenone sensitization with weekly scalp DPC. TCRdb used MiXCR to reprocess the RACE reads, holding one entry per CDR3 protein. The sample lists approximately 97,000 distinct CDR3 sequences, approximately 10% occurring once. This clonotype was seen a few times.

The TCR comes from a woman between 35 and 50 years old with alopecia areata. Some clones in this sample may be carry-over from other donors' samples. Sequenced here: whole blood, sampled in connection with sensitization to the hapten diphenylcyclopropenone (DPC). V and J are TRBV7-4 and TRBJ1-5, with TRBD1 identical over 7 bases. The CDR3 DNA is TGTGCCAGCAGCGCACCACAGGGGATCGGCAATCAGCCCCAGCATTTT. Translating gives CASSAPQGIGNQPQHF.